This is a list of T cell receptor beta chains from one sample in a study of T cell repertoires in cytomegalovirus infection. TCRdb independently ran MiXCR on the reads; one entry per CDR3 protein. The sample includes roughly 920,000 distinct CDR3 sequences, 30% to 40% of them seen just once. Their antigens are not known. Source: cultured CD8+ T cells from PBMCs, taken from culture after CMV antigen stimulation. The receptors stem from a human donor in good health (CMV status not recorded). Some clones in this sample may be carry-over from other donors' samples. Each CDR3 is given with its conserved first and last residue. A D gene is named only where the DNA matches it firmly. Where a row states a size, it is once, few, many or the class of an expanded clone; other rows omit it.

clone size	V gene	J gene	D gene	CDR3 DNA	CDR3 protein
.	TRBV4-1	TRBJ2-5	.	TGCGCCAGCAGCCACCCTGGGGGAGCGGACCAAGAGACCCAGTACTTC	CASSHPGGADQETQYF
few	TRBV20-1	TRBJ2-3	TRBD2	TGCAGTGCTGGTGGCGATCTAGCGGACACAGATACGCAGTATTTT	CSAGGDLADTDTQYF
.	TRBV6-2/TRBV6-3	TRBJ1-1	.	TGTGCCAGCACCACAACCTGGACAAACACTGAAGCTTTCTTT	CASTTTWTNTEAFF
few	TRBV6-2/TRBV6-3	TRBJ2-5	.	TGTGCCAGCCTCCTGAACCAAGAGACCCAGTACTTC	CASLLNQETQYF
.	TRBV27	TRBJ1-6	TRBD1	TGTGCCAGCATCCAAGTATACAGGGGGAGTAATTCACCCCTCCACTTT	CASIQVYRGSNSPLHF
many	TRBV18	TRBJ1-4	.	TGTGCCAGCTCCCCTTTGAAGCCAGCAACTAATGAAAAACTGTTTTTT	CASSPLKPATNEKLFF
.	TRBV7-8	TRBJ2-5	.	TGTGCCAGCAGCTTAGACGGACAGTACCAGGGAGAGACCCAGTACTTC	CASSLDGQYQGETQYF
.	TRBV10-3	TRBJ1-2	TRBD1	TGTGCCATCTATCCAGGGGGCAATTATGGCTACACCTTC	CAIYPGGNYGYTF
.	TRBV5-4	TRBJ1-1	.	TGTGCCAGCAGCTTGGATTGGGCCATGAACACTGAAGCTTTCTTT	CASSLDWAMNTEAFF
few	TRBV29-1	TRBJ2-1	.	TGCAGCTCGGAGGTTCAGGGTTACAATGAGCAGTTCTTC	CSSEVQGYNEQFF
.	TRBV7-9	TRBJ2-3	.	TGTGCCAGCTCCGGTCTAGGGGGGCCTGATACGCAGTATTTT	CASSGLGGPDTQYF
few	TRBV4-3	TRBJ1-2	.	TGCGCCAGCAGCCAAGATCGGTCCGGCCTAGCTAACTATGGCTACACCTTC	CASSQDRSGLANYGYTF
.	TRBV15	TRBJ1-5	TRBD1	TGTGCCACCAGCAGTTTTCAGGGGGCTCAGCCCCAGCATTTT	CATSSFQGAQPQHF
many	TRBV28	TRBJ1-5	.	TGTGCCAGCAGTTTGGACCCTCGCAGGGTAAACCAGCCCCAGCATTTT	CASSLDPRRVNQPQHF
.	TRBV6-1	TRBJ1-5	.	TGTGCCAGCAGTGAATTTAGGGGGGATCAGCCCCAGCATTTT	CASSEFRGDQPQHF
.	TRBV7-9	TRBJ2-5	.	TGTGCCAGCAGGCAAAGGGATAGGGAGACCCAGTACTTC	CASRQRDRETQYF
few	TRBV3-1	TRBJ2-5	.	TGTGCCAGCACCTCCGGCCCCCAGGGGGGAGAGACCCAGTACTTC	CASTSGPQGGETQYF
.	TRBV7-9	TRBJ1-2	.	TGTGCCAGCAGCTCGACCCTTCTCTATGGCTACACCTTC	CASSSTLLYGYTF
few	TRBV12-5	TRBJ1-1	.	TGTGCTAGTGGTTTGATGGCAGGGGCTGTCACTGAAGCTTTCTTT	CASGLMAGAVTEAFF
.	TRBV27	TRBJ2-1	.	TGTGCCACCAAAACATGGGAGGGGGAGTACAATGAGCAGTTCTTC	CATKTWEGEYNEQFF
few	TRBV20-1	TRBJ1-2	.	TGCAGTGCTAGGCCCATTGACTATGGCTACACCTTC	CSARPIDYGYTF
few	TRBV7-6	TRBJ2-2	TRBD2	TGTGCCAGCAGCTTAACTAGCGGGGGCTCCACAACCGGGGAGCTGTTTTTT	CASSLTSGGSTTGELFF
.	TRBV4-3	TRBJ2-4	.	TGCGCCAGCAGCCTAACCCCCGGACGGAGCAGGTCCAAAAACATTCAGTACTTC	CASSLTPGRSRSKNIQYF
few	TRBV7-9	TRBJ2-1	TRBD2	TGTGCCAGCAGCACTAGCGGGGGGGCTAGTGAGCAGTTCTTC	CASSTSGGASEQFF
.	TRBV23-1	TRBJ2-1	TRBD1	TGCGCCAGCAGTCAATCAGGGACAGGAGACTACAATGAGCAGTTCTTC	CASSQSGTGDYNEQFF
.	TRBV6-4	TRBJ2-1	.	TGTGCCACCCTGTCGGGGGTAGGCAATGAGCAGTTCTTC	CATLSGVGNEQFF
many	TRBV7-6	TRBJ2-1	TRBD2	TGTGCCAGCAGCCTATGGGGAGTAGCGGGGTACAATGAGCAGTTCTTC	CASSLWGVAGYNEQFF
many	TRBV7-6	TRBJ2-1	.	TGTGCCAGCAGCGCCCGGGACCTCTACAATGAGCAGTTCTTC	CASSARDLYNEQFF
many	TRBV4-1	TRBJ2-5	.	TGCGCCAGCAGCCAGGTGGACAGTCAAGAGACCCAGTACTTC	CASSQVDSQETQYF
few	TRBV5-4	TRBJ2-3	TRBD1	TGTGCCAGCGTGGGACAGGGGGTAGATACGCAGTATTTT	CASVGQGVDTQYF
.	TRBV6-5	TRBJ1-1	.	TGTGCCAGCAGTTACTCGTCTTGGGGCAACACTGAAGCTTTCTTT	CASSYSSWGNTEAFF
.	TRBV25-1	TRBJ1-2	.	TGTGTCAGCAGTGAGCTCCCCGCTTATGGCTACACCTTC	CVSSELPAYGYTF
few	TRBV7-8	TRBJ1-4	.	TGTGCCAGCAGCTTAAATTTATTCAACGGGGAGGGTGAAAAACTGTTTTTT	CASSLNLFNGEGEKLFF
few	TRBV19	TRBJ2-7	TRBD1	TGTGCCAGTAGTATAGACCCCTATGGACAGGGAGAATCCTACGAGCAGTACTTC	CASSIDPYGQGESYEQYF